Listed below are T cell receptor beta chains from one sample, sequenced in a study of OX40 agonist ivuxolimab in advanced cancers. TCRdb's copy holds only in-frame clones and misses some; the assay was immunoSEQ multiplex PCR. Of 25,000 to 35,000 clones listed, just over 90% are singletons. The material sequenced was CD4+ or CD8+ T cells sorted from blood, taken in a trial of the OX40 agonist ivuxolimab. The receptors were sampled from an adult with an advanced solid tumor such as melanoma, head and neck, liver or kidney cancer. CDR3s include the opening cysteine and the closing phenylalanine or tryptophan. D genes are given only for firm matches. Only part of the rows carry a size: once, few, many, or a class if the clone is expanded.

clone_size j_call d_call v_call cdr3_aa cdr3_nt
. TRBJ2-7 . TRBV4-3 CASSQGGEISYEQYF TGCGCCAGCAGCCAAGGGGGGGAGATCTCCTACGAGCAGTACTTC
. TRBJ2-1 . TRBV19 CASSIGQDPYNEQFF TGTGCCAGTAGTATTGGCCAGGACCCTTACAATGAGCAGTTCTTC
. TRBJ2-2 . TRBV7-9 CASSNDFINTGELFF TGTGCCAGCAGCAACGACTTCATCAACACCGGGGAGCTGTTTTTT
. TRBJ2-1 TRBD2 TRBV5-1 CASSLGLAGFSYNEQFF TGCGCCAGCAGCTTGGGTCTAGCGGGGTTTAGTTACAATGAGCAGTTCTTC
. TRBJ2-7 TRBD1 TRBV2 CATLSMDRTYEQYF TGTGCCACCCTCTCCATGGACAGGACCTACGAGCAGTACTTC
. TRBJ1-6 . TRBV7-6 CASSSGYGQRTPLHF TGTGCCAGCAGCTCTGGGTACGGGCAAAGGACACCCCTCCACTTT
. TRBJ1-1 TRBD1 TRBV6-6 CASRGRTGEVTEAFF TGTGCCAGCAGGGGGAGAACAGGGGAGGTGACTGAAGCTTTCTTT
. TRBJ1-2 TRBD1 TRBV4-3 CASSQDYRGWKMEGYTF TGCGCCAGCAGCCAAGATTACAGGGGATGGAAGATGGAGGGCTACACCTTC
. TRBJ1-1 . TRBV27 CASSWGLRNTEAFF TGTGCCAGCAGTTGGGGACTGAGGAACACTGAAGCTTTCTTT
. TRBJ1-5 . TRBV16 CASAETVNRGTGSNQPQHF TGTGCCAGCGCCGAGACAGTGAACCGGGGGACTGGGAGCAATCAGCCCCAGCATTTT
once TRBJ2-1 TRBD2 TRBV27 CASSSGLARYNEQFF TGTGCCAGCAGTTCCGGACTAGCGCGCTACAATGAGCAGTTCTTC
. TRBJ2-7 TRBD1 TRBV4-1 CASSHDPRTGSYEQYF TGCGCCAGCAGCCATGACCCTCGGACAGGGTCCTACGAGCAGTACTTC
. TRBJ2-2 . TRBV19 CASSIVTRGTGELFF TGTGCCAGTAGTATAGTGACTAGGGGGACCGGGGAGCTGTTTTTT
. TRBJ2-7 TRBD2 TRBV4-3 CASSQGTSYEQYF TGCGCCAGCAGCCAAGGGACTAGCTACGAGCAGTACTTC
. TRBJ2-1 . TRBV7-9 CASSLNTAREAQFF TGTGCCAGCAGCTTAAACACCGCTCGGGAAGCGCAGTTCTTC
. TRBJ2-7 . TRBV28 CASSPGTPGEQYF TGTGCCAGCAGTCCGGGCACCCCAGGCGAGCAGTACTTC
. TRBJ2-2 TRBD1 TRBV30 CACQPGQGITGELFF TGTGCCTGTCAACCGGGACAGGGTATCACCGGGGAGCTGTTTTTT
. TRBJ1-2 . TRBV14 CASSQQGMISYGYTF TGTGCCAGCAGCCAACAGGGGATGATTAGCTATGGCTACACCTTC
. TRBJ1-3 . TRBV4-1 CASSQGTNSGNTIYF TGCGCCAGCAGCCAAGGGACCAACTCTGGAAACACCATATATTTT
once TRBJ2-7 TRBD2 TRBV28 CASSTGTSGSFYEQYF TGTGCCAGCAGTACCGGGACTAGCGGGAGTTTCTACGAGCAGTACTTC
. TRBJ2-1 . TRBV4-1 CASSQDYWGPSNEQFF TGCGCCAGCAGCCAAGATTATTGGGGCCCCAGCAATGAGCAGTTCTTC
. TRBJ2-2 TRBD1 TRBV10-3 CAISSNVPRQGNYKNTGELFF TGTGCCATCTCGTCCAACGTACCTAGACAGGGAAACTACAAAAACACCGGGGAGCTGTTTTTT
. TRBJ1-4 . TRBV6-5 CASSYSQRSEKLFF TGTGCCAGCAGTTACTCACAGAGATCTGAAAAACTGTTTTTT
. TRBJ2-7 TRBD1 TRBV5-1 CASNPGQGPYEQYF TGCGCCAGCAACCCGGGACAGGGACCCTACGAGCAGTACTTC
. TRBJ2-1 . TRBV10-1 CASSESTGAQNEQFF TGCGCCAGCAGTGAGTCGACCGGGGCGCAGAATGAGCAGTTCTTC
. TRBJ2-5 TRBD2 TRBV30 CAWRRTSDETQYF TGTGCCTGGAGAAGGACTAGCGACGAGACCCAGTACTTC
. TRBJ2-7 TRBD1 TRBV27 CASRLETGRTYEQYF TGTGCCAGCAGGCTTGAGACAGGGAGAACCTACGAGCAGTACTTC
few TRBJ2-2 . TRBV29-1 CSVGNTGELFF TGCAGCGTCGGGAACACCGGGGAGCTGTTTTTT
. TRBJ1-1 . TRBV6-5 CASSHVEGGEAFF TGTGCCAGCAGCCACGTTGAGGGAGGTGAAGCTTTCTTT
. TRBJ2-7 TRBD1 TRBV27 CASSLDRGLYEQYF TGTGCCAGCAGCCTTGACAGGGGGCTCTACGAGCAGTACTTC
. TRBJ2-7 . TRBV27 CASSSNPQAGFEQYF TGTGCCAGCAGCTCAAACCCCCAGGCAGGGTTCGAGCAGTACTTC
few TRBJ1-1 . TRBV29-1 CSVYDGLEAFF TGCAGCGTGTACGACGGTCTTGAAGCTTTCTTT
once TRBJ2-2 . TRBV6-5 CASSYGWITGELFF TGTGCCAGCAGTTACGGGTGGATCACCGGGGAGCTGTTTTTT
. TRBJ1-5 . TRBV4-1 CASSQDPIYQPQHF TGCGCCAGCAGCCAAGATCCCATTTATCAGCCCCAGCATTTT
. TRBJ2-2 . TRBV7-9 CASSSNTGELFF TGTGCCAGCAGTTCGAACACCGGGGAGCTGTTTTTT
. TRBJ2-1 . TRBV11-2 CASSSTHNVGGVEQFF TGTGCCAGCAGCTCTACTCATAACGTTGGCGGGGTTGAGCAGTTCTTC
. TRBJ2-7 TRBD1 TRBV11-1 CASSPGTGSYEQYF TGTGCCAGCAGCCCAGGGACAGGATCCTACGAGCAGTACTTC
. TRBJ1-4 TRBD1 TRBV4-3 CASSPRGDEKLFF TGCGCCAGCAGCCCCAGGGGGGATGAAAAACTGTTTTTT
. TRBJ1-1 . TRBV5-6 CASSLGAQGNTEAFF TGTGCCAGCAGCTTGGGAGCACAGGGGAACACTGAAGCTTTCTTT
. TRBJ2-7 . TRBV13 CASSLGLSGEQYF TGTGCCAGCAGCTTAGGGCTTTCCGGCGAGCAGTACTTC
. TRBJ1-1 . TRBV6-6 CASSYVGMNTEAFF TGTGCCAGCAGTTACGTGGGGATGAACACTGAAGCTTTCTTT
. TRBJ2-1 TRBD1 TRBV29-1 CSVEDPGTAYNEQFF TGCAGCGTTGAAGATCCTGGGACAGCGTACAATGAGCAGTTCTTC
. TRBJ1-1 . TRBV5-5 CASSLRGGNTEAFF TGTGCCAGCAGCCTCAGGGGTGGGAACACTGAAGCTTTCTTT
. TRBJ1-1 . TRBV7-9 CASSLGESMNTEAFF TGTGCCAGCAGCTTAGGGGAGTCCATGAACACTGAAGCTTTCTTT
. TRBJ2-4 TRBD2 TRBV4-3 CASSHLLSGSAKNIQYF TGCGCCAGCAGCCACCTTTTGAGCGGGAGTGCCAAAAACATTCAGTACTTC
. TRBJ2-1 TRBD2 TRBV4-3 CASSQDGTSGSSYNEQFF TGCGCCAGCAGCCAAGATGGGACTAGCGGGAGCTCCTACAATGAGCAGTTCTTC
. TRBJ2-1 TRBD2 TRBV27 CASSFLAGGPEEQFF TGTGCCAGCAGTTTCTTAGCGGGAGGGCCCGAAGAGCAGTTCTTC